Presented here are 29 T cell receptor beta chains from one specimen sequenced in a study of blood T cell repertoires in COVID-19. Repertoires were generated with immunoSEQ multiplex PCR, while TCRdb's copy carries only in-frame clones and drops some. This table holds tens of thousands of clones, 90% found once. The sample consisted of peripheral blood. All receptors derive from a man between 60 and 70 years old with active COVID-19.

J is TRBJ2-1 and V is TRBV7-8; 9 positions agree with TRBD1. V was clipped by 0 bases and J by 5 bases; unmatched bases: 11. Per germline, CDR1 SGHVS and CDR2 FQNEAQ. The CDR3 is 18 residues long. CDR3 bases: TGTGCCAGCAGCTTAGCGATTATGTGGGACAGGGCAGACAATGAGCAGTTCTTC. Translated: CASSLAIMWDRADNEQFF.

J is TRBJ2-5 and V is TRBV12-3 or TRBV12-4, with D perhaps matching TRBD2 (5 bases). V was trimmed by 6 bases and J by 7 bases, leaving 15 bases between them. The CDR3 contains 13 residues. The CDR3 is CASSNRDSGTQYF. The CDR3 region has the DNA TGTGCCAGCAGCAACCGGGATTCGGGGACCCAGTACTTC.

In DNA form, the CDR3 reads TGTGCCAGCAGCCAAAGGACTAGCGGGGGCGATACGCAGTATTTT. It is translated as CASSQRTSGGDTQYF. This sequence joins TRBV3-1 (or the pseudogene TRBV3-2) and TRBJ2-3, with 13 bases identical to TRBD2. CDR1 is LGHDT and CDR2 is YNNKEL in the germline V gene (reference sequence). This CDR3 comprises 15 residues. V was pared by 2 bases and J by 6 bases, with 2 bases of the junction left unmatched.

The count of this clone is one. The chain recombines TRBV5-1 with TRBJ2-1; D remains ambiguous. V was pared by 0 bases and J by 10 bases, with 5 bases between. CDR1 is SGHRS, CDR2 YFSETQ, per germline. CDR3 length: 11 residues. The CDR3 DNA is TGCGCCAGCAGCTTGGACTCCGAGCAGTTCTTC. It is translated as CASSLDSEQFF.

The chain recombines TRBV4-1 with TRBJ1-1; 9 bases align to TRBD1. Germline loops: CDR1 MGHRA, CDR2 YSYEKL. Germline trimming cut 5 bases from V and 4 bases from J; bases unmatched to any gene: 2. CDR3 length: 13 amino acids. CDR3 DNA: TGCGCCAGCAGCTGGACAGGGGCCACTGAAGCTTTCTTT. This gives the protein CASSWTGATEAFF.

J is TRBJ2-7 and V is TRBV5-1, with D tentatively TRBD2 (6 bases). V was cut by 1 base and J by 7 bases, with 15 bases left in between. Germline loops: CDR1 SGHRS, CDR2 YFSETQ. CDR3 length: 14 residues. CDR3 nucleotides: TGCGCCAGCAGCTTGTCGGCCCGCGCGGGGGAGCAGTACTTC. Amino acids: CASSLSARAGEQYF.

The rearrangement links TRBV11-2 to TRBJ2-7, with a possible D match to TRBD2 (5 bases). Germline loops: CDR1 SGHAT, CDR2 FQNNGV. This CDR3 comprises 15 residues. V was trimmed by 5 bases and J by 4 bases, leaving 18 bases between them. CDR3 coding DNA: TGTGCCAGCAGCCCCCTGGGGAGCCCATTATACGAGCAGTACTTC. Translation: CASSPLGSPLYEQYF.

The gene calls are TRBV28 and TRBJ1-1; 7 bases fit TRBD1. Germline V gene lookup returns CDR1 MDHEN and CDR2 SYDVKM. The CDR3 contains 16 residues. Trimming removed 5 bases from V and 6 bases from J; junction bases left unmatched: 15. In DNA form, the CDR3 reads TGTGCCAGCAGTAATGAACGGGAACAGGGGTTCCCTGAAGCTTTCTTT. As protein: CASSNEREQGFPEAFF.

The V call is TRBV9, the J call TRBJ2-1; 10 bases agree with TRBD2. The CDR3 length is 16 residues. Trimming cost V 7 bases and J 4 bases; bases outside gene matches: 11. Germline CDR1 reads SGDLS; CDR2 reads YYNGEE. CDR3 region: CASPAPSGGWYNEQFF. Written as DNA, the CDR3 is TGTGCCAGCCCCGCCCCTAGCGGGGGTTGGTACAATGAGCAGTTCTTC.

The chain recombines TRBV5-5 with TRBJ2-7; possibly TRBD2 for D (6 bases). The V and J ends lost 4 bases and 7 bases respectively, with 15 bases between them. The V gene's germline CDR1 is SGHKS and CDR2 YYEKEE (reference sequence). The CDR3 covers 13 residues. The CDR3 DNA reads TGTGCCAGCAGCCTGGGGGGAGGTGGGGAGCAGTACTTC. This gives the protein CASSLGGGGEQYF. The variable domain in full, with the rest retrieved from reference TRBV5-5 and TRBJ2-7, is DAGVTQSPTHLIKTRGQQVTLRCSPISGHKSVSWYQQVLGQGPQFIFQYYEKEERGRGNFPDRFSARQFPNYSSELNVNALLLGDSALYLCASSLGGGGEQYFGPGTRLTVT.

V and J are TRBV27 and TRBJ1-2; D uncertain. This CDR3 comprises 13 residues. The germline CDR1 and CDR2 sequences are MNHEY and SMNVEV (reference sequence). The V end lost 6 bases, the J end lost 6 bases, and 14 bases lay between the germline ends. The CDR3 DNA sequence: TGTGCCAGCAGCCCAAGCCGGTATAATGGCTACACCTTC. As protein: CASSPSRYNGYTF.

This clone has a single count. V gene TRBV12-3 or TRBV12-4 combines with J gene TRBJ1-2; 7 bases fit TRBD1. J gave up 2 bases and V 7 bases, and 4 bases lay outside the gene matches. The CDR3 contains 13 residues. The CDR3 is CASTLQGNYGYTF. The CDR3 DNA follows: TGTGCCAGCACCCTACAGGGGAACTATGGCTACACCTTC.

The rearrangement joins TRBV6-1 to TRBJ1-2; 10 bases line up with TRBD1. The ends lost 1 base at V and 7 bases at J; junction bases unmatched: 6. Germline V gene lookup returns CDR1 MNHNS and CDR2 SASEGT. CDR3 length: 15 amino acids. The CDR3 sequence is CASSEEMTGGFGYTF. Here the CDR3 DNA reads TGTGCCAGCAGTGAAGAAATGACAGGGGGCTTTGGCTACACCTTC.

CDR3 amino acids: CASSKTGGRGYEQFF. The DNA for the CDR3 is TGTGCCAGCAGCAAAACAGGGGGGAGGGGTTATGAGCAGTTCTTC. The J gene is TRBJ2-1, the V gene TRBV21-1; TRBD1, as called in the table, went unchecked against the DNA. TRBV21-1 is noted as a pseudogene. This CDR3 spans 15 amino acids.

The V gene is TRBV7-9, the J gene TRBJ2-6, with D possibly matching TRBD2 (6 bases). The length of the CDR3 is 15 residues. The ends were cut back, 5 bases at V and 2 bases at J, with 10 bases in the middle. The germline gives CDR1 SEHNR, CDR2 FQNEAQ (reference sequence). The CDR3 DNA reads TGTGCCAGCAGCGTCGGGGGAGCTGGGGCCAACGTCCTGACTTTC. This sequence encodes CASSVGGAGANVLTF.

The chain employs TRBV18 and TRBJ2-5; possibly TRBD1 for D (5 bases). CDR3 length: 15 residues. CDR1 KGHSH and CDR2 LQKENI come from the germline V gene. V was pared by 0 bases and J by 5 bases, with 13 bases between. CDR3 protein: CASSPPGVAFETQYF. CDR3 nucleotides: TGTGCCAGCTCACCACCAGGGGTGGCGTTCGAGACCCAGTACTTC.

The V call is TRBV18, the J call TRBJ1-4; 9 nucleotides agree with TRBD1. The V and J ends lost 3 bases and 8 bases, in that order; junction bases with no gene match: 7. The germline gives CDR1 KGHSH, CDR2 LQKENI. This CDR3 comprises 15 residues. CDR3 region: CASSPLGTGSEKLFF. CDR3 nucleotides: TGTGCCAGCTCACCCCTGGGGACAGGGAGCGAAAAACTGTTTTTT.

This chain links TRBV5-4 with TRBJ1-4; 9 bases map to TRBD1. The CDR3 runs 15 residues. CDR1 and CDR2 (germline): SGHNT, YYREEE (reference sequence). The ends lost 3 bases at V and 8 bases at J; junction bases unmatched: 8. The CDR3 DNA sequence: TGTGCCAGCAGCTCCAAGGGACAGGGAACAGAAAAACTGTTTTTT. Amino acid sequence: CASSSKGQGTEKLFF.

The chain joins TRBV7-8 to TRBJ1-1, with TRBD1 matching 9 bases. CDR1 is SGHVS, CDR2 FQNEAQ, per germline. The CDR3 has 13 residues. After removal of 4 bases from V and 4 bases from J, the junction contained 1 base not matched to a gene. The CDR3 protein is CASSSDRGTEAFF. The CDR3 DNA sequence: TGTGCCAGCAGCTCGGACAGGGGCACTGAAGCTTTCTTT.

CDR3 in amino acids: CASSPWTGDGYNEQFF. In DNA, the CDR3 is TGTGCCAGCAGCCCGTGGACAGGGGACGGCTACAATGAGCAGTTCTTC. The chain links TRBV11-3 to TRBJ2-1; 9 bases align to TRBD1. CDR1 and CDR2 from the germline V gene are SGHNT and YENEEA. J lost 3 bases, V lost 5 bases, and 8 bases had no gene match. CDR3 length: 16 amino acids.

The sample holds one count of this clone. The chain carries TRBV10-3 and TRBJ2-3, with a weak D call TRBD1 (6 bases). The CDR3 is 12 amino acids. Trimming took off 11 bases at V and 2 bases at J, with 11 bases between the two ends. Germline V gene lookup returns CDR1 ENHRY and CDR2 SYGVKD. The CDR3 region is CAVRDNTDTQYF. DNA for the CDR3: TGTGCCGTCCGGGACAACACAGATACGCAGTATTTT.

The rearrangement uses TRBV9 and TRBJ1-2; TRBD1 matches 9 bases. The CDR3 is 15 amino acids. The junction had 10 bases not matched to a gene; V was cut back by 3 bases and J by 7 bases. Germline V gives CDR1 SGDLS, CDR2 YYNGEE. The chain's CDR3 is CASSAGGQGNFGYTF. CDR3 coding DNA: TGTGCCAGCAGCGCGGGAGGACAGGGGAATTTTGGCTACACCTTC.

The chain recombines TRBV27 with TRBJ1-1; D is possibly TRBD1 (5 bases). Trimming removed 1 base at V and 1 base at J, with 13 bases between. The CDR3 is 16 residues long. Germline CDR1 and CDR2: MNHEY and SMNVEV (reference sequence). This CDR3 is CASSLYRGAGNTEAFF. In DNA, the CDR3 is TGTGCCAGCAGTTTATACCGCGGGGCGGGGAACACTGAAGCTTTCTTT.

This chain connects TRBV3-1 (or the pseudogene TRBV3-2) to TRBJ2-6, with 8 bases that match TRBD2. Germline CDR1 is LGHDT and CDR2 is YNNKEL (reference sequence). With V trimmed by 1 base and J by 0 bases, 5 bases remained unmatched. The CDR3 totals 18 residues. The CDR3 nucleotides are TGTGCCAGCAGCCAAGGCCGGGGGGGATACTCTGGGGCCAACGTCCTGACTTTC. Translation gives CASSQGRGGYSGANVLTF.

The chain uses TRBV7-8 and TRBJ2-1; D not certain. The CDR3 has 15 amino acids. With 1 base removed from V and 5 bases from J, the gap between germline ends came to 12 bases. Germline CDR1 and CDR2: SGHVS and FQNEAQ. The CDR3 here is CASSLVGLPDNEQFF. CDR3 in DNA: TGTGCCAGCAGCTTAGTTGGGCTCCCCGACAATGAGCAGTTCTTC.

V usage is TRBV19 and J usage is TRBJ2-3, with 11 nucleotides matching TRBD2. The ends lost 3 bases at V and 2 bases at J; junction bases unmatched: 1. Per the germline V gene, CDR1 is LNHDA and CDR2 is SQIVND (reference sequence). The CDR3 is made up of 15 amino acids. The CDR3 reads CASSMGLAVTDTQYF. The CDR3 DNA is TGTGCCAGTAGTATGGGACTAGCGGTCACAGATACGCAGTATTTT. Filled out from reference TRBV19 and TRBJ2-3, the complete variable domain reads DGGITQSPKYLFRKEGQNVTLSCEQNLNHDAMYWYRQDPGQGLRLIYYSQIVNDFQKGDIAEGYSVSREKKESFPLTVTSAQKNPTAFYLCASSMGLAVTDTQYFGPGTRLTVL.

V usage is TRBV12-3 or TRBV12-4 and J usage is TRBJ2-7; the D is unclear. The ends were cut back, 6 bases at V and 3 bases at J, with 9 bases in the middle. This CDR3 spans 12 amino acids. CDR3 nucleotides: TGTGCCAGCAGCCTGTTGAGCTACGAGCAGTACTTC. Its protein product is CASSLLSYEQYF.

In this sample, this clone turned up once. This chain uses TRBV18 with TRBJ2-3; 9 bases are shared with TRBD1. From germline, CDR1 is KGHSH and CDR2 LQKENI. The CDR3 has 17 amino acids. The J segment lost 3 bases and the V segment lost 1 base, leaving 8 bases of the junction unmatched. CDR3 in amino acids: CASSPQAGQGETDTQYF. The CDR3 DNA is TGTGCCAGCTCACCACAGGCGGGACAGGGAGAAACAGATACGCAGTATTTT.

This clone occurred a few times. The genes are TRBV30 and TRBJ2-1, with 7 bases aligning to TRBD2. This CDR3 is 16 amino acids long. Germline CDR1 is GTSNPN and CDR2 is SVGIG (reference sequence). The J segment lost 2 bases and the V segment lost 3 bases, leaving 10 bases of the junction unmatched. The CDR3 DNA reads TGTGCCTGGAGCCCCTTTGGGGCGGGGGCCTACAATGAGCAGTTCTTC. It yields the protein CAWSPFGAGAYNEQFF.